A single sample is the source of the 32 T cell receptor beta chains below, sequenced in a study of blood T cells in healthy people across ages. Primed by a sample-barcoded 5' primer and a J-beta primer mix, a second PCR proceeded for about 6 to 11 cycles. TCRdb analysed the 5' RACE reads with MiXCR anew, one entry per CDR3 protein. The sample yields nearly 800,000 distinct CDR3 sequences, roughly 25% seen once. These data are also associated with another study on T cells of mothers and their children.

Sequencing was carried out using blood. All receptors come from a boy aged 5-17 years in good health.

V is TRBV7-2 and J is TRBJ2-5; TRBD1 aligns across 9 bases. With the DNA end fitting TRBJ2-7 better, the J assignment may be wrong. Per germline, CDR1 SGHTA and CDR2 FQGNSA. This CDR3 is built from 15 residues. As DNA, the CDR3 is TGTGCCAGCAGCTTAGCCACCGGGACAGGGTACGAGCAGTACTTC. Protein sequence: CASSLATGTGYEQYF.

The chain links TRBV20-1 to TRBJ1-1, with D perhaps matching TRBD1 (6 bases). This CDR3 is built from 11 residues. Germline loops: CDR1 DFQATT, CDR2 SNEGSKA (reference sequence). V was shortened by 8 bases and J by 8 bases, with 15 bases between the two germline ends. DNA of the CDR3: TGCAGTCCACGGCGGGGGGCGGAAGCTTTCTTT. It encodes CSPRRGAEAFF.

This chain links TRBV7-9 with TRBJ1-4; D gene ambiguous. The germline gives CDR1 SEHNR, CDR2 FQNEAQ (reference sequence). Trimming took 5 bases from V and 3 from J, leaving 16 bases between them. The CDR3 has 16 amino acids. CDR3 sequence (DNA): TGTGCCAGCAGCGCCCCCTCAGGAACGGCTAATGAAAAACTGTTTTTT. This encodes CASSAPSGTANEKLFF.

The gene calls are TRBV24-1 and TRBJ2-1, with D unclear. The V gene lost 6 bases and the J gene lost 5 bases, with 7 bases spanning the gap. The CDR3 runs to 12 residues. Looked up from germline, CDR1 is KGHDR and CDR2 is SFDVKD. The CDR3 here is CATSFGNNEQFF. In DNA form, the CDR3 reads TGTGCCACCAGTTTCGGAAACAATGAGCAGTTCTTC.

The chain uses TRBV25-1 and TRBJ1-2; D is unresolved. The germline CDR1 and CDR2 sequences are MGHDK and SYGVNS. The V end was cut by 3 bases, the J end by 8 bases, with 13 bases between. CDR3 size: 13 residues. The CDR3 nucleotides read TGTGCCAGCAGTGACAGGACCAGAGTAGGCTACACCTTC. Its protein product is CASSDRTRVGYTF.

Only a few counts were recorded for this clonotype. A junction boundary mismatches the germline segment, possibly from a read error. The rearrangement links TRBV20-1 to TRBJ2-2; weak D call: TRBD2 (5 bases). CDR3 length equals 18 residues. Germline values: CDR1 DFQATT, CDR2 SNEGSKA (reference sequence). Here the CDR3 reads CSARDHSDTDPFTGELFF. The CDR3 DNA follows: TGCAGCGCTAGAGATCATAGCGACACGGATCCTTTCACCGGGGAGCTGTTTTTT.

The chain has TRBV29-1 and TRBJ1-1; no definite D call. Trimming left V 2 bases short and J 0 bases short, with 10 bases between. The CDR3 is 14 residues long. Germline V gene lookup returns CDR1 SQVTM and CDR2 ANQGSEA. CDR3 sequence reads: CSVERRSMNTEAFF. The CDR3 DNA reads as TGCAGCGTTGAAAGGCGGTCTATGAACACTGAAGCTTTCTTT.

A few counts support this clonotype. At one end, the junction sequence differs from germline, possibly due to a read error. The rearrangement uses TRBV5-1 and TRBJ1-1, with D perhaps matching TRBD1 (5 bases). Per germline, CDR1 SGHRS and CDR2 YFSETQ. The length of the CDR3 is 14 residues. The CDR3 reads CASSTEGWYTEAFF. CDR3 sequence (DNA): TGCGCCAGCAGCACTGAGGGGTGGTACACTGAGGCTTTCTTT.

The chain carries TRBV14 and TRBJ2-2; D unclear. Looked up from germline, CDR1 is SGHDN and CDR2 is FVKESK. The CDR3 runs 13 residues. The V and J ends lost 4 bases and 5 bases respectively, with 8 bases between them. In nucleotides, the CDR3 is TGTGCCAGCAGCCCACATAGAACCGGGGAGCTGTTTTTT. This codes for CASSPHRTGELFF. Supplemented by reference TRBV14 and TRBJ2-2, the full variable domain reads EAGVTQFPSHSVIEKGQTVTLRCDPISGHDNLYWYRRVMGKEIKFLLHFVKESKQDESGMPNNRFLAERTGGTYSTLKVQPAELEDSGVYFCASSPHRTGELFFGEGSRLTVL.

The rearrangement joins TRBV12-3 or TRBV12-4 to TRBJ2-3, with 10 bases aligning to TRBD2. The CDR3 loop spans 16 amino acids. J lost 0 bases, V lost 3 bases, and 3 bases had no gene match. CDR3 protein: CASSFASGGSTDTQYF. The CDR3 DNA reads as TGTGCCAGCAGTTTCGCTAGCGGGGGCAGCACAGATACGCAGTATTTT.

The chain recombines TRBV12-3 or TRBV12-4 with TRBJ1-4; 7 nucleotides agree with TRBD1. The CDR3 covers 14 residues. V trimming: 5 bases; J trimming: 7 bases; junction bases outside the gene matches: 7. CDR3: CASSLRQGSEKLFF. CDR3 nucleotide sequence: TGTGCCAGCAGTCTTCGACAGGGTAGTGAAAAACTGTTTTTT.

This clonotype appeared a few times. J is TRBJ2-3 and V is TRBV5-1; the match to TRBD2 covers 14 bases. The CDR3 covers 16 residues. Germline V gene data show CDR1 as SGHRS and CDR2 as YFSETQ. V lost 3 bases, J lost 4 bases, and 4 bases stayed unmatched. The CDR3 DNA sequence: TGCGCCAGCAGCTACCGACTAGCGGGAGGGCCAGATACGCAGTATTTT. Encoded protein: CASSYRLAGGPDTQYF. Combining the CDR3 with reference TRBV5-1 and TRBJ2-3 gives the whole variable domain KAGVTQTPRYLIKTRGQQVTLSCSPISGHRSVSWYQQTPGQGLQFLFEYFSETQRNKGNFPGRFSGRQFSNSRSEMNVSTLELGDSALYLCASSYRLAGGPDTQYFGPGTRLTVL.

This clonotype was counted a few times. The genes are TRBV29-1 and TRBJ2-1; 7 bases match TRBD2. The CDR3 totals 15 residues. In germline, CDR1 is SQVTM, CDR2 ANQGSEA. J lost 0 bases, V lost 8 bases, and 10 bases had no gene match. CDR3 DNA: TGCAGCCCCTTACTAGCGAAGAGCTCCTACAATGAGCAGTTCTTC. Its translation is CSPLLAKSSYNEQFF.

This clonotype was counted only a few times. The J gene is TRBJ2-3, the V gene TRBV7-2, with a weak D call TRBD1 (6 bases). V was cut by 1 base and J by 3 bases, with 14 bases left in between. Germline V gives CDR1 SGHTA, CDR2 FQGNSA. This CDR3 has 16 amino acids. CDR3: CASSLGWTTGTDTQYF. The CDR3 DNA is TGTGCCAGCAGCTTAGGTTGGACGACAGGAACAGATACGCAGTATTTT.

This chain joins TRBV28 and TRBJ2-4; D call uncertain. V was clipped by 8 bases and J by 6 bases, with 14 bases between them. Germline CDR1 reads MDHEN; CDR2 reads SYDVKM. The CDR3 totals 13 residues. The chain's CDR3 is CASRPRGRNIQYF. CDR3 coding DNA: TGTGCCAGCCGTCCGAGAGGAAGAAACATTCAGTACTTC.

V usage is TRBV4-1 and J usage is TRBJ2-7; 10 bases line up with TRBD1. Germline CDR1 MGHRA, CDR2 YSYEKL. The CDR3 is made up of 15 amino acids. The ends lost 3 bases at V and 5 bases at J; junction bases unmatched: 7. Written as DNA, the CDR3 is TGCGCCAGCAGCCAGGGACAGGGGATCATGCACGAGCAGTACTTC. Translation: CASSQGQGIMHEQYF.

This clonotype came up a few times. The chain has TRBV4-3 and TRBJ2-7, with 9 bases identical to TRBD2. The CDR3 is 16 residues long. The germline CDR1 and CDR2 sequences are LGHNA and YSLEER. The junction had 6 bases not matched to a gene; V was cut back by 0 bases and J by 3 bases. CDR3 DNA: TGCGCCAGCAGCCAAGAGGGGAGCGGGGGGAACTACGAGCAGTACTTC. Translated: CASSQEGSGGNYEQYF.

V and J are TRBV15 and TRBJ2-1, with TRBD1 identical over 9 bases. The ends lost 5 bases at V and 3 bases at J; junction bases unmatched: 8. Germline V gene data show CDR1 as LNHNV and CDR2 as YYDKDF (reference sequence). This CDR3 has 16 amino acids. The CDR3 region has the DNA TGTGCCACCAGCGTAGTAACAGGGGGCAACTACAATGAGCAGTTCTTC. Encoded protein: CATSVVTGGNYNEQFF.

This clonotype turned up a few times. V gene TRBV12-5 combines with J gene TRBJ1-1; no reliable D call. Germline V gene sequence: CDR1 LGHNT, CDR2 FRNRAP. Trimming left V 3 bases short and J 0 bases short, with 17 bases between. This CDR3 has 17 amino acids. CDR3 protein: CASGFWLANSMNTEAFF. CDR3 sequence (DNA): TGTGCTAGTGGTTTCTGGTTGGCAAATTCAATGAACACTGAAGCTTTCTTT.

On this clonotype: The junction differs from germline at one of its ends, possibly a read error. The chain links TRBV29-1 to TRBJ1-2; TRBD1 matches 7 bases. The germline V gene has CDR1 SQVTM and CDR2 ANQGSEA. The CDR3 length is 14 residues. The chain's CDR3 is CSVEDSDRLYGYTF. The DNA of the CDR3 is TGCAGCGTCGAAGACTCGGACAGGTTGTATGGCTACACCTTC.

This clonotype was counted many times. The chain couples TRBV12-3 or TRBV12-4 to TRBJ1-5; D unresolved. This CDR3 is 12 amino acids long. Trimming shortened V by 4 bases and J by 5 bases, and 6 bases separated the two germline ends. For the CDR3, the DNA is TGTGCCAGCAGTTACGGCGATCAGCCCCAGCATTTT. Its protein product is CASSYGDQPQHF.

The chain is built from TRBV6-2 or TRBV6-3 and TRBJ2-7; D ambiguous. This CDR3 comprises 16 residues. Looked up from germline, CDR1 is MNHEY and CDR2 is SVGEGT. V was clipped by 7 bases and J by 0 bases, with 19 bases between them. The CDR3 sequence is CASTVDGTLSSYEQYF. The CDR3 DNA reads TGTGCCAGCACCGTAGACGGTACCCTTAGCTCCTACGAGCAGTACTTC.

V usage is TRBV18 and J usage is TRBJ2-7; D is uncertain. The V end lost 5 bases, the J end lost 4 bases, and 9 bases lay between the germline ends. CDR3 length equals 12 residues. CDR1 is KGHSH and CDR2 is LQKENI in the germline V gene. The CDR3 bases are TGTGCCAGCTCAGCCTTAGGGTACGAGCAGTACTTC. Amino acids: CASSALGYEQYF.

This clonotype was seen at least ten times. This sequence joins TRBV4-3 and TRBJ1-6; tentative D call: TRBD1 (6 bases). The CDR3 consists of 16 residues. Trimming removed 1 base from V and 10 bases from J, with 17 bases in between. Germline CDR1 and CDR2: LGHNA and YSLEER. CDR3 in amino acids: CASSQGRTEGQSPLHF. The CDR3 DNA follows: TGCGCCAGCAGCCAAGGACGGACGGAGGGACAATCACCCCTCCACTTT.

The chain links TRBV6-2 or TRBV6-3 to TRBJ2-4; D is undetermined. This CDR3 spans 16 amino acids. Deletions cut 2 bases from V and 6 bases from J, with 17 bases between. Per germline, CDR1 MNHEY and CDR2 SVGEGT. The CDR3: CASSYDRAKVGNIQYF. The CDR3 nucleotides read TGTGCCAGCAGTTACGATCGGGCCAAGGTGGGAAACATTCAGTACTTC.

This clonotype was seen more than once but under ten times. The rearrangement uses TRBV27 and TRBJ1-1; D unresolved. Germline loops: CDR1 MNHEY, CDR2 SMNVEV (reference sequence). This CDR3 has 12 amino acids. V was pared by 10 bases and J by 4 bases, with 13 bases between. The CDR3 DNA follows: TGTGCCACAAAAGAGGAGGGCACTGAAGCTTTCTTT. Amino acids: CATKEEGTEAFF.

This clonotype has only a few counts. The CDR3 region is CASSDNRGRDEQYF. Here the CDR3 DNA reads TGTGCCAGCAGCGACAACAGGGGGCGCGACGAGCAGTACTTC. This chain uses TRBV7-6 with TRBJ2-7, with 9 bases fitting TRBD1. J lost 5 bases, V lost 5 bases, and 7 bases had no gene match. The CDR3 runs to 14 residues. CDR1 and CDR2 (germline): SGHVS, FNYEAQ.

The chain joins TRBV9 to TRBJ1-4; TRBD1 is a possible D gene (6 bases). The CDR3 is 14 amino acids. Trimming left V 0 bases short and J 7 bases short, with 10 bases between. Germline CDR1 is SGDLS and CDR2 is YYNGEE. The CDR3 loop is CASSVAQGTEKLFF. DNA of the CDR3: TGTGCCAGCAGCGTAGCCCAGGGGACTGAAAAACTGTTTTTT. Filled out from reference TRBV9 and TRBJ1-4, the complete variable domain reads DSGVTQTPKHLITATGQRVTLRCSPRSGDLSVYWYQQSLDQGLQFLIQYYNGEERAKGNILERFSAQQFPDLHSELNLSSLELGDSALYFCASSVAQGTEKLFFGSGTQLSVL.

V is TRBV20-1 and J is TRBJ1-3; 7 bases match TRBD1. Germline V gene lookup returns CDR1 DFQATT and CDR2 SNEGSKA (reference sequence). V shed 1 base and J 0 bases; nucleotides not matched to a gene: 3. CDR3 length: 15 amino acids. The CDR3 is CSARVAGGSGNTIYF. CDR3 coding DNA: TGCAGTGCTAGAGTGGCAGGGGGCTCTGGAAACACCATATATTTT.

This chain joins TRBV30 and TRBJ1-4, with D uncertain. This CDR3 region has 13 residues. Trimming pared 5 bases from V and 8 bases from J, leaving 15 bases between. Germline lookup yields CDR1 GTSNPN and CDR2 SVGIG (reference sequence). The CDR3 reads CAWSTIFGEKLFF. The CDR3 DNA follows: TGTGCCTGGTCGACCATTTTTGGCGAAAAACTGTTTTTT.

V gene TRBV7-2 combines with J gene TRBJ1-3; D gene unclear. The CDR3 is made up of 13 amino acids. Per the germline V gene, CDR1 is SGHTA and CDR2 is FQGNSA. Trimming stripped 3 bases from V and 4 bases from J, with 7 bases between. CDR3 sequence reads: CASSFRPGNTIYF. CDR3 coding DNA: TGTGCCAGCAGCTTTCGTCCCGGAAACACCATATATTTT.

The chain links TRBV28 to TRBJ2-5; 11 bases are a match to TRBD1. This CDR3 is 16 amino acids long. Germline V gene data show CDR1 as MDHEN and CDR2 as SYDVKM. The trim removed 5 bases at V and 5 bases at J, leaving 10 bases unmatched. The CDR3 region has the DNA TGTGCCAGCAGTCCCAGGGGGACAGGGGGTTGGGAGACCCAGTACTTC. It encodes CASSPRGTGGWETQYF.